This T cell receptor (beta chain) was retrieved from a study of cytomegalovirus exposure and HLA in healthy donors. About the research overall: Genetic ancestry analysis placed about 76% of the approximately 400 donors that were genotyped in the Caucasian-associated cluster. Overall study results and limits: The study recorded more than 150 TCR beta chains that were cytomegalovirus-associated. Productive rates of about 87% or about 30% were seen for most TCR beta V segments in an earlier analysis.

The study ran its PCR with 60 Vbeta and 13 Jbeta primers. The protocol was immunoSEQ multiplex PCR, while the TCRdb copy is restricted to in-frame clones and leaves out a portion. Among about 140,000 clones listed, approximately 82% were seen once. The CDR3 is 15 residues long. The ends were cut back, 8 bases at V and 4 bases at J, with 21 bases in the middle. Germline values: CDR1 SQVTM, CDR2 ANQGSEA. A few counts support this clone. Its antigen is still unknown. This clonotype was obtained from a man younger than 45 in good health and CMV-seropositive. The specimen was PBMCs. The chain uses TRBV29-1 and TRBJ2-1; TRBD1 is a possible D gene (6 bases). The CDR3 loop is CSFSPGDGSYNEQFF. CDR3 nucleotides: TGCAGCTTTTCGCCAGGGGATGGGTCATACAATGAGCAGTTCTTC.